This is a list of T cell receptor beta chains from one sample in a study of blood T cell repertoires in COVID-19. Repertoires were generated with immunoSEQ multiplex PCR, while TCRdb's copy carries only in-frame clones and drops some. Of hundreds of thousands of clones listed, just over 85% are singletons. The sample taken for sequencing was peripheral blood. The receptor source for this set is a woman in her 30s with active or convalescent COVID-19. Each CDR3 is given with its conserved first and last residue. The D gene is left open where the match is weak. Rows may omit the clone size; those that give it use once, few, many or a size class.

J gene	clone size	D gene	V gene	CDR3 DNA	CDR3 protein
TRBJ1-2	once	NA	TRBV11-2	TGTGCCAGCAGCTTAGATAGGACAGCCTATGGCTACACCTTC	CASSLDRTAYGYTF
TRBJ2-3	NA	NA	TRBV14	TGTGCCAGCAGCCAAGAGGGCCATACAGATACGCAGTATTTT	CASSQEGHTDTQYF
TRBJ1-5	NA	TRBD1	TRBV2	TGTGCCAGCAGCCTGTTCGCCAGGGGGCATAGCAATCAGCCCCAGCATTTT	CASSLFARGHSNQPQHF
TRBJ1-1	NA	NA	TRBV28	TGTGCCAGCAGTTTGCCCGGCACTGAAGCTTTCTTT	CASSLPGTEAFF
TRBJ2-1	NA	NA	TRBV19	TGTGCCAGTAGGGACTCCACCTACAATGAGCAGTTCTTC	CASRDSTYNEQFF
TRBJ2-7	NA	NA	TRBV12-5	TGTGCTAGTGGTTTGGTAGGAGGGGCCTACGAGCAGTACTTC	CASGLVGGAYEQYF
TRBJ2-7	NA	NA	TRBV27	TGTGCCAGCAGTCCCAACATCTACGAGCAGTACTTC	CASSPNIYEQYF
TRBJ1-1	NA	TRBD1	TRBV5-4	TGTGCCAGCAGCTTGGCCGTTCTCAGCGGACAGGTTGAAGCTTTCTTT	CASSLAVLSGQVEAFF
TRBJ2-2	NA	NA	TRBV27	TGTGCCAGCGGGCCCCTGAACACCGGGGAGCTGTTTTTT	CASGPLNTGELFF
TRBJ2-4	NA	NA	TRBV4-1	TGCGCCAGCAGCCCTCGCGGAAGATCTAGCTCGGTTGACGACAAAAACATTCAGTACTTC	CASSPRGRSSSVDDKNIQYF
TRBJ1-6	NA	NA	TRBV7-9	TGTGCCAGCAGCCAAGACAGCTATAATTCACCCCTCCACTTT	CASSQDSYNSPLHF
TRBJ2-7	NA	NA	TRBV27	TGTGCCAGCTCGGAGGGGGGGCTCTACGAGCAGTACTTC	CASSEGGLYEQYF
TRBJ1-5	NA	NA	TRBV19	TGTGCCAGTAGTATGGCAGGGATTGCTCAGCCCCAGCATTTT	CASSMAGIAQPQHF
TRBJ1-5	NA	NA	TRBV12-3/TRBV12-4	TGTGCCAGCACCCTGGCAGGGAATCAGCCCCAGCATTTT	CASTLAGNQPQHF
TRBJ2-3	NA	NA	TRBV11-2	TGTGCCAGCAGCTATCCCCTAGCATCAGATACGCAGTATTTT	CASSYPLASDTQYF
TRBJ2-1	NA	TRBD2	TRBV4-1	TGCGCCAGCAGCCAGGGACTAGCCGGGAATGAGCAGTTCTTC	CASSQGLAGNEQFF
TRBJ2-2	NA	NA	TRBV9	TGTGCCAGCAGCGTAGGAAGCCGGGTCACCGGGGAGCTGTTTTTT	CASSVGSRVTGELFF
TRBJ1-1	NA	NA	TRBV5-1	TGCGCCAGCAGCTTCGGGGGGACCAACACTGAAGCTTTCTTT	CASSFGGTNTEAFF
TRBJ2-7	NA	NA	TRBV27	TGTGCCAGCAGCCAGGAGGCGGGACGCTACGAGCAGTACTTC	CASSQEAGRYEQYF
TRBJ1-5	NA	NA	TRBV30	TGTGCCTGGAGTGTAGGTCAGACTAAGAATCAGCCCCAGCATTTT	CAWSVGQTKNQPQHF
TRBJ2-3	NA	TRBD2	TRBV3-1/TRBV3-2	TGTGCCAGCAGCCATGTTCAGGGAGCGGGAGGCACAGATACGCAGTATTTT	CASSHVQGAGGTDTQYF
TRBJ1-1	NA	NA	TRBV3-1/TRBV3-2	TGTGCCAGCAGCCAATCAGGGAACACTGAAGCTTTCTTT	CASSQSGNTEAFF
TRBJ2-7	NA	TRBD1	TRBV19	TGTGCCAGTGGTTTTGGACAGGGAAGAAACGAGCAGTACTTC	CASGFGQGRNEQYF
TRBJ2-3	NA	TRBD2	TRBV2	TGTGCCAGCAGTGAATGGACTAGCGGGCCGTACCCCACAGATACGCAGTATTTT	CASSEWTSGPYPTDTQYF
TRBJ2-7	NA	NA	TRBV30	TGTGCCTGGAGTGTCGGCGGATACGAGCAGTACTTC	CAWSVGGYEQYF
TRBJ2-7	NA	TRBD2	TRBV12-3/TRBV12-4	TGTGCCAGCAGTCCTCTAGCGGGCGAGCAGTACTTC	CASSPLAGEQYF
TRBJ2-1	NA	TRBD2	TRBV4-2	TGTGCCAGCAGCCAAACCCGGGGGGGGCGCGATGAGCAGTTCTTC	CASSQTRGGRDEQFF
TRBJ1-4	once	NA	TRBV5-1	TGCGCCAGCAGCTTGTCCCAGGCTAATGAAAAACTGTTTTTT	CASSLSQANEKLFF
TRBJ1-2	few	NA	TRBV5-6	TGTGCCAGCAGCTTTCGGGGGGCAGATGGCTACACCTTC	CASSFRGADGYTF
TRBJ1-1	NA	NA	TRBV12-1	TGTGCCAGCAGCTCGAGAGACAGGGGGCGGACTGAAGCTTTCTTT	CASSSRDRGRTEAFF
TRBJ1-6	few	NA	TRBV2	TGTGCCAGCAGTGAGGGGGGGAGGGCACCCCTCCACTTT	CASSEGGRAPLHF
TRBJ2-1	NA	TRBD2	TRBV5-8	TGTGCCAGCAGCTTGGAGACTAGCGGATACAATGAGCAGTTCTTC	CASSLETSGYNEQFF
TRBJ1-1	NA	NA	TRBV10-3	TGTGCCATCACCGAGGGGGGGCCTGAAGCTTTCTTT	CAITEGGPEAFF
TRBJ1-2	NA	TRBD1	TRBV5-8	TGTGCCAGCAGCCTGGACAGGGCCTCAGGGGGCTACACCTTC	CASSLDRASGGYTF
TRBJ2-7	NA	TRBD2	TRBV5-1	TGCGCCAGCCGCCTAGCGGGAGCCTGGGAGCAGTACTTC	CASRLAGAWEQYF
TRBJ2-5	NA	TRBD2	TRBV7-9	TGTGCCAGCAGCACAGCGGGGGACCTCCAAGAGACCCAGTACTTC	CASSTAGDLQETQYF
TRBJ2-7	once	TRBD1	TRBV7-2	TGTGCCAGCAGCCCAAGGGGGCCAACAGGGTTTGAGCAGTACTTC	CASSPRGPTGFEQYF
TRBJ1-2	NA	NA	TRBV6-5	TGTGCCAGCAGTCGACTACAGGGACCGGGAGGCTACACCTTC	CASSRLQGPGGYTF
TRBJ2-1	once	NA	TRBV5-1	TGCGCCAGCAGCTTGGTTGGCGGGGGCTCTTTGGATGAGCAGTTCTTC	CASSLVGGGSLDEQFF
TRBJ2-7	NA	NA	TRBV6-1	TGTGCCAGCAGTGATGCGGGGCCCTACGAGCAGTACTTC	CASSDAGPYEQYF
TRBJ2-7	NA	TRBD1	TRBV15	TGTGCCACCAGCATACGATGGGGGACAGGGGGCTACGAGCAGTACTTC	CATSIRWGTGGYEQYF
TRBJ2-7	once	NA	TRBV27	TGTGCCAGCACCCGGCACGGAGGGGACGAGCAGTACTTC	CASTRHGGDEQYF
TRBJ2-5	NA	NA	TRBV7-2	TGTGCCAGCAGCGAATTTACAGGGAGAGAGACCCAGTACTTC	CASSEFTGRETQYF
TRBJ1-2	NA	NA	TRBV7-2	TGTGCCAGCAGCCTGAACAGGTGGGCCGACTATGGCTACACCTTC	CASSLNRWADYGYTF
TRBJ2-7	NA	TRBD1	TRBV19	TGTGCCAGTAGCTGGGGACAGGGGAACGAGCAGTACTTC	CASSWGQGNEQYF
TRBJ2-7	NA	NA	TRBV18	TGTGCCAGCTCACCACCCGACAGAGCCTACGAGCAGTACTTC	CASSPPDRAYEQYF
TRBJ2-3	NA	TRBD2	TRBV2	TGTGCCAGCAGTAGCGGGGGGGCCCCAGATACGCAGTATTTT	CASSSGGAPDTQYF
TRBJ2-1	NA	TRBD1	TRBV5-1	TGCGCCAGCAGCTTACAGGGGATCTCCTACAATGAGCAGTTCTTC	CASSLQGISYNEQFF
TRBJ1-1	NA	TRBD1	TRBV18	TGTGCCAGCTCACCGGGACAGGGATACACTGAAGCTTTCTTT	CASSPGQGYTEAFF
TRBJ1-1	NA	NA	TRBV27	TGTGCCAGCAGTTTACTCAGTAACACTGAAGCTTTCTTT	CASSLLSNTEAFF